The T cell receptor beta chain described here comes from a study of blood T cell repertoires in COVID-19. In the study overall: PBMCs, B-cell-depleted T cells, or T cells provided the cDNA or gDNA that made up the material.

Profiling relied on immunoSEQ multiplex PCR, and the TCRdb table lists in-frame clones only, not all of them. The sample shows just under 75,000 clones, over 80% of them seen only once. The CDR3 runs to 20 residues. Germline CDR1 and CDR2: MNHEY and SMNVEV (reference sequence). The trim removed 6 bases at V and 3 bases at J, leaving 22 bases unmatched. The receptor comes from a man at least 80 years old with active or convalescent COVID-19. The rearrangement links TRBV27 to TRBJ2-7; 11 nucleotides line up with TRBD2. Source material: peripheral blood. This CDR3 is CASRPKTGTSGSTVIYEQYF. In nucleotides, the CDR3 is TGTGCCAGCAGACCAAAAACCGGGACTAGCGGATCAACCGTTATCTACGAGCAGTACTTC.